The clone carrying this TCR beta chain was observed once. CDR1 and CDR2 (germline): WSHSY, SAAADI. This CDR3 spans 14 amino acids. Trimming cost V 0 bases and J 4 bases, with 7 bases left between them. Method: immunoSEQ multiplex PCR; TCRdb's copy keeps in-frame clones and lacks some. The sample yields tens of thousands of clones, 70% to 80% seen once. This record belongs to a study of blood T cell repertoires in COVID-19. Across the study: Whether acute or convalescent, the COVID-19 samples came from the United States, Italy and Spain. Sources were T cells, B-cell-depleted T cells, or PBMCs; the material itself was cDNA or gDNA.

The TCR comes from an elderly woman with acute or convalescent COVID-19. The chain links TRBV10-2 to TRBJ1-5; D gene uncertain. The specimen sequenced was peripheral blood. The CDR3 region is CASSESTRNQPQHF. The DNA for the CDR3 is TGCGCCAGCAGTGAGTCGACTAGGAATCAGCCCCAGCATTTT.